Only a few counts were recorded for the clone carrying this T cell receptor (beta chain). The antigen remains unidentified. The sample belongs to a study of T cell responses to AZD1222 COVID-19 vaccine. Study outcomes and limitations: At baseline, just a handful of AZD1222 recipients tested seropositive.

The protocol was immunoSEQ multiplex PCR, while the TCRdb copy is restricted to in-frame clones and leaves out a portion. Seen here are roughly 150,000 clones, around 90% observed once, and the top ten hold 3.5% to 4%. This CDR3 region has 15 residues. CDR1 and CDR2 (germline): SGHNT, YENEEA. V lost 1 base, J lost 0 bases, and 1 base stayed unmatched. This sequence was found in an adult who received the AZD1222 COVID-19 vaccine. The specimen comprised peripheral blood, sampled 28 days after the second AZD1222 dose. This chain uses TRBV11-3 with TRBJ2-7, with TRBD2 matching 9 bases. CDR3 loop: CASSLGTSVSYEQYF. The CDR3 DNA sequence: TGTGCCAGCAGCTTAGGGACTAGCGTCTCCTACGAGCAGTACTTC. Full variable domain (missing parts from reference TRBV11-3 and TRBJ2-7): EAGVVQSPRYKIIEKKQPVAFWCNPISGHNTLYWYLQNLGQGPELLIRYENEEAVDDSQLPKDRFSAERLKGVDSTLKIQPAELGDSAVYLCASSLGTSVSYEQYFGPGTRLTVT.